This is a list of T cell receptor beta chains from one sample in a study of T cells in Graves' hyperthyroidism and ophthalmopathy. TCRdb fed the multiplex PCR reads into MiXCR, producing one record per CDR3 protein. The table lists fewer than 200,000 distinct CDR3 sequences, approximately 15% of them singletons, with 25% to 30% in the top ten. The sequenced material came from blood. All receptors come from a woman in her fifties or sixties with Graves' hyperthyroidism. Each CDR3 is given with its conserved first and last residue. The D gene is left open where the match is weak. The size field is filled for only some rows; it gives once, few, many or a size class.

size: many
D: .
length: 21
J: TRBJ1-6
V: TRBV5-1
DNA: TGCGCCAGCAGCTTGGGCAGGACACGGACCCTGTTGAGCTCCTATAATTCACCCCTCCACTTT
CDR3: CASSLGRTRTLLSSYNSPLHF

size: many
D: TRBD2
length: 14
J: TRBJ2-3
V: TRBV20-1
DNA: TGCAGTGCTATCCAAGCGGGGGGGGTGGATACGCAGTATTTT
CDR3: CSAIQAGGVDTQYF

size: many
D: .
length: 16
J: TRBJ1-5
V: TRBV6-2/TRBV6-3
DNA: TGTGCCAGCAACCGGGGTGGGAGTGGGAGCAATCAGCCCCAGCATTTT
CDR3: CASNRGGSGSNQPQHF

size: many
D: .
length: 14
J: TRBJ2-7
V: TRBV3-1
DNA: TGTGCCAGCAGGGGACAATTCGCACCCTACGAGCAGTACTTC
CDR3: CASRGQFAPYEQYF

size: many
D: .
length: 13
J: TRBJ1-2
V: TRBV24-1
DNA: TGTGCCACCAGTGATGATGTTAACTATGGCTACACCTTC
CDR3: CATSDDVNYGYTF

size: .
D: TRBD1
length: 16
J: TRBJ1-2
V: TRBV11-2
DNA: TGTGCCAGCAGCGTGATTTCGGGACAGGGTTTTTATGGCTACACCTTC
CDR3: CASSVISGQGFYGYTF

size: many
D: TRBD1
length: 14
J: TRBJ1-5
V: TRBV18
DNA: TGTGCCAGCTCACCGGGACAGGGCAGCCAGCCCCAGCATTTT
CDR3: CASSPGQGSQPQHF

size: .
D: TRBD2
length: 15
J: TRBJ2-1
V: TRBV4-1
DNA: TGCGCCAGCAGCTACCCCGGGACTAGCGGGGGGGCGCAGTTCTTC
CDR3: CASSYPGTSGGAQFF

size: many
D: .
length: 14
J: TRBJ2-6
V: TRBV6-1
DNA: TGTGCCAGCATGACCGATTGGGGGGCCAACGTCCTGACTTTC
CDR3: CASMTDWGANVLTF

size: many
D: .
length: 16
J: TRBJ1-5
V: TRBV19
DNA: TGTGCCAGTAGTATAGGTCGATTATATAGCAATCAGCCCCAGCATTTT
CDR3: CASSIGRLYSNQPQHF

size: .
D: .
length: 15
J: TRBJ2-1
V: TRBV28
DNA: TGTGCCAGCAGTTCTCTACCGGGACAAGGCAATGAGCAGTTCTTC
CDR3: CASSSLPGQGNEQFF

size: many
D: .
length: 15
J: TRBJ2-7
V: TRBV11-2
DNA: TGTGCCAGCAGCTACCAGGGTACCCGATCCTACGAGCAGTACTTC
CDR3: CASSYQGTRSYEQYF

size: many
D: .
length: 14
J: TRBJ2-1
V: TRBV19
DNA: TGTGCCAGTAGTAAGGGCGACTCCCGCAATGAGCAGTTCTTC
CDR3: CASSKGDSRNEQFF

size: many
D: .
length: 16
J: TRBJ2-7
V: TRBV3-1
DNA: TGTGCCAGCAGCCAAGATTGGGCAGGGAGCCCCTACGAGCAGTACTTC
CDR3: CASSQDWAGSPYEQYF

size: many
D: .
length: 16
J: TRBJ2-2
V: TRBV6-1
DNA: TGTGCCAGCAGTTACACTGGGCCCCGTAGAGCCGGGGAGCTGTTTTTT
CDR3: CASSYTGPRRAGELFF